Presented here are 11 T cell receptor beta chains from one specimen sequenced in a study of shared clonotypes between healthy human individuals. Generated by immunoSEQ multiplex PCR, the TCRdb table keeps only in-frame clones and is missing some. The repertoire includes a few million clones, about 94% of them detected once, and more than 1.5% sits in the top ten. CD8 cells classed as naive were CD45RO-negative and positively selected for CCR7, excluding terminally differentiated effector memory CD45RA+ cells. Source material: naive CD8+ T cells from PBMCs. These receptors were taken from a man between 18 and 29 years old in good health. Some clones in this sample may be carry-over from other donors' samples.

This chain connects TRBV27 to TRBJ1-1; D is undetermined. This CDR3 is 17 amino acids long. Germline lookup yields CDR1 MNHEY and CDR2 SMNVEV (reference sequence). Trimming removed 3 bases at V and 4 bases at J, with 21 bases between. Written as DNA, the CDR3 is TGTGCCAGCAGTTTTCATTTCGGCCCCCTTTCCGGCACTGAAGCTTTCTTT. Protein: CASSFHFGPLSGTEAFF.

This chain connects TRBV5-1 to TRBJ2-1; a weak D match, TRBD1 (6 bases). V was trimmed by 4 bases and J by 5 bases, leaving 10 bases between them. Germline CDR1 and CDR2: SGHRS and YFSETQ. The CDR3 is 13 amino acids. CDR3 DNA: TGCGCCAGCAGCCGGACAGTGAACAATGAGCAGTTCTTC. It is translated as CASSRTVNNEQFF.

The V call is TRBV18, the J call TRBJ2-7; D perhaps matches TRBD1 (5 bases). Germline V lookup: CDR1 KGHSH, CDR2 LQKENI. The CDR3 runs 16 residues. Trimming stripped 3 bases from V and 2 bases from J, with 17 bases between. CDR3 nucleotides: TGTGCCAGCTCACCGGGTTGGGGCGGTAATCCCTACGAGCAGTACTTC. It specifies CASSPGWGGNPYEQYF.

The V call is TRBV27, the J call TRBJ2-2, with a weak D call TRBD1 (6 bases). The length of the CDR3 is 19 residues. Per germline, CDR1 MNHEY and CDR2 SMNVEV (reference sequence). V lost 5 bases, J lost 4 bases, and 26 bases lay in between. The CDR3 DNA reads TGTGCCAGCAGTCCTAGGTCCGGGTTAATTGCAGGGGCCACCGGGGAGCTGTTTTTT. This codes for CASSPRSGLIAGATGELFF.

The rearrangement links TRBV27 to TRBJ2-3; D may correspond to TRBD1 or TRBD2 (5 bases each). CDR3 length equals 15 residues. Germline V CDR1 and CDR2: MNHEY, SMNVEV (reference sequence). Trimming removed 3 bases from V and 0 bases from J, with 10 bases in between. The CDR3 DNA follows: TGTGCCAGCAGTTTGGGGACGATTAGCACAGATACGCAGTATTTT. It specifies CASSLGTISTDTQYF.

The rearrangement joins TRBV6-5 to TRBJ2-3, with 7 bases that match TRBD2. The CDR3 length is 15 residues. CDR1 MNHEY and CDR2 SVGAGI come from the germline V gene. Trimming removed 2 bases from V and 7 bases from J; junction bases left unmatched: 9. CDR3 DNA sequence: TGTGCCAGCAGTTACAGCGGGAAGGCCCCTAATACGCAGTATTTT. Its translation is CASSYSGKAPNTQYF.

The chain recombines TRBV5-1 with TRBJ2-7; D is possibly TRBD1 (5 bases). The CDR3 has 13 residues. Germline CDR1 SGHRS, CDR2 YFSETQ. The V gene lost 4 bases and the J gene lost 2 bases, with 10 bases spanning the gap. In nucleotides, the CDR3 is TGCGCCAGCAGCCCCGGCAGGGCCTACGAGCAGTACTTC. This translates into CASSPGRAYEQYF. Full variable domain (rest looked up from reference TRBV5-1 and TRBJ2-7): KAGVTQTPRYLIKTRGQQVTLSCSPISGHRSVSWYQQTPGQGLQFLFEYFSETQRNKGNFPGRFSGRQFSNSRSEMNVSTLELGDSALYLCASSPGRAYEQYFGPGTRLTVT.

The rearrangement uses TRBV13 and TRBJ2-5; no definite D call. The V end lost 2 bases, the J end lost 9 bases, and 22 bases lay between the germline ends. The CDR3 has 16 amino acids. Germline assignment: CDR1 PRHDT and CDR2 FYEKMQ (reference sequence). In DNA form, the CDR3 reads TGTGCCAGCAGCTTATCTCAAAAGTCTAAGTTTGGGTCCCAGTACTTC. This encodes CASSLSQKSKFGSQYF.

This clone has just one count. The chain links TRBV29-1 to TRBJ2-7; TRBD1 matches at 8 bases. J gave up 7 bases and V 5 bases, and 4 bases lay outside the gene matches. Germline loops: CDR1 SQVTM, CDR2 ANQGSEA. The CDR3 sequence is 11 residues long. CDR3 bases: TGCAGCGTTTGGACAGGGAGGGAGCAGTACTTC. This gives the protein CSVWTGREQYF.

J is TRBJ1-2 and V is TRBV13; D gene ambiguous. CDR1 and CDR2 (germline): PRHDT, FYEKMQ (reference sequence). The germline V and J ends were trimmed by 4 bases and 8 bases, with 11 bases remaining between them. The CDR3 loop spans 12 amino acids. The chain's CDR3 is CASSSRVLGYTF. As DNA, the CDR3 is TGTGCCAGCAGCTCCAGAGTTCTGGGCTACACCTTC.

V usage is TRBV6-1 and J usage is TRBJ2-7; maybe TRBD2 (6 bases). V was clipped by 4 bases and J by 2 bases, with 15 bases between them. Germline assignment: CDR1 MNHNS and CDR2 SASEGT. There are 15 residues in the CDR3. CDR3 sequence (DNA): TGTGCCAGCAGTGCTTCCGCGGGGCGAACCTACGAGCAGTACTTC. This translates into CASSASAGRTYEQYF.